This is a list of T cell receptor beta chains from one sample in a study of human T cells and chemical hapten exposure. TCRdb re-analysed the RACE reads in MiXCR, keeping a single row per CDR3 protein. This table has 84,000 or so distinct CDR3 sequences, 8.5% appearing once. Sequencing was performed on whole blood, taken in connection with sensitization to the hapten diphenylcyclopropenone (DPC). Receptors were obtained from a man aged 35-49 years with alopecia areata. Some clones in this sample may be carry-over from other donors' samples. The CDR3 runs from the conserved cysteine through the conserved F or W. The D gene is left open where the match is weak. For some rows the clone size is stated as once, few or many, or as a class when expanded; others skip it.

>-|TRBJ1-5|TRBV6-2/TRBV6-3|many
TGTGCCAGCAGGACGGACGGGACCGGGCCCCAGCATTTT
CASRTDGTGPQHF
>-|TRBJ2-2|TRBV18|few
TGTGCCAGCTCACAATACGGGATCCTCTCGAAGTTCTCCACCGGGGAGCTGTTTTTT
CASSQYGILSKFSTGELFF
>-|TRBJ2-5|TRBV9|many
TGTGCCAGCAGCGGGGACGACGAATTGGGGACCCAGTACTTC
CASSGDDELGTQYF
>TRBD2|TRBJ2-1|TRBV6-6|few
TGTGCCAGCAGTTCCCCACCGGGGACTAGCGGGAGGGGGGGTGAGCAGTTCTTC
CASSSPPGTSGRGGEQFF
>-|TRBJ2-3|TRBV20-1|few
TGCAGTGCTAGAGCTAGCACAGATACGCAGTATTTT
CSARASTDTQYF
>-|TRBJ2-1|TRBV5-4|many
TGTGCCAGCGTCGGTTCTGCGGGAAGCTCCTACAATGAGCAGTTCTTC
CASVGSAGSSYNEQFF
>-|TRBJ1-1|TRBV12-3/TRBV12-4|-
TGTGCCAGCAGTTTAGGGGGCTTCACTGAAGCTTTCTTT
CASSLGGFTEAFF
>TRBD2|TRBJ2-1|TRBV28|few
TGTGCCAGCAGATCCGCTAGCGGGAGTTTCTACAATGAGCAGTTCTTC
CASRSASGSFYNEQFF
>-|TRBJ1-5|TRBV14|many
TGTGCCAGCAGCCCGGGGGGTGATCAGCCCCAGCATTTT
CASSPGGDQPQHF
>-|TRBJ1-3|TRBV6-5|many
TGTGCCAGCAGACAGCAGAGCTCTGGAAACACCATATATTTT
CASRQQSSGNTIYF
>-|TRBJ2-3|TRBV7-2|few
TGTGCCAGCAGGACTGGGGCCACAGATACGCAGTATTTT
CASRTGATDTQYF
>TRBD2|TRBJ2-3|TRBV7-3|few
TGTGCCAGCAGCTTGGGACTAGCGGGAGGTGAAGATACGCAGTATTTT
CASSLGLAGGEDTQYF
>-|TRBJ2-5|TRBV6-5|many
TGTGCCAGCAGTTACTTGGGTTCAGGGCTGGGAGAGACCCAGTACTTC
CASSYLGSGLGETQYF
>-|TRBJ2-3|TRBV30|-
TGTGCCTGGAGTCCTCTAACGGGATCTTACACAGATACGCAGTATTTT
CAWSPLTGSYTDTQYF
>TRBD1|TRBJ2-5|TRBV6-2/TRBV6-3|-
TGTGCCAGCAGGACGACGGACAGGGACAAAGAGACCCAGTACTTC
CASRTTDRDKETQYF
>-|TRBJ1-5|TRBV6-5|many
TGTGCCAGCAGTTACTCAGGCGGTAATCAGCCCCAGCATTTT
CASSYSGGNQPQHF
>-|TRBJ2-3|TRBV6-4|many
TGTGCCAGCAGTGACTCGAGAGTAGGCGGCCCAGATACGCAGTATTTT
CASSDSRVGGPDTQYF
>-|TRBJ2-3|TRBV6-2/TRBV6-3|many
TGTGCCAGCAGTCGCCGGGAGCTCCTAGATACGCAGTATTTT
CASSRRELLDTQYF
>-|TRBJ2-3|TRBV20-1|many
TGCAGTGCTATCTCGAGGGGCAGCACAGATACGCAGTATTTT
CSAISRGSTDTQYF
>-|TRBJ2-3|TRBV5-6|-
TGTGCCAGCAGCTTGACTAGCCAAACAGATACGCAGTATTTT
CASSLTSQTDTQYF
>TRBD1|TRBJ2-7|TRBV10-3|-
TGTGCCATCAGTGACCGGGACAGTGTCTCCTACGAGCAGTACTTC
CAISDRDSVSYEQYF
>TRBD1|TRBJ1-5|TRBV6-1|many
TGTGCCAGCGCGGGACAGGGTAGTCAGCCCCAGCATTTT
CASAGQGSQPQHF
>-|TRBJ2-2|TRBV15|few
TGTGCCACCAGCCTACAGGACACCGGGGAGCTGTTTTTT
CATSLQDTGELFF
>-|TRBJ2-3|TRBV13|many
TGTGCCAGCAGCCCGGCTGCGGGCACAGATACGCAGTATTTT
CASSPAAGTDTQYF
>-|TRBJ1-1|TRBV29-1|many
TGCAGCGTTGAGGAGGACCACACTGAAGCTTTCTTT
CSVEEDHTEAFF
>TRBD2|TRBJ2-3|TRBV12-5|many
TGTGCTAGTGGTCCGGCTAGCGGGAGTTTGACAGATACGCAGTATTTT
CASGPASGSLTDTQYF